Listed below are T cell receptor beta chains from one sample, sequenced in a study of low-dose radiotherapy and immunotherapy resistance in tumors. One entry per CDR3 protein results from TCRdb running MiXCR on the reads. The repertoire holds more than 90,000 distinct CDR3 sequences, with less than 25% as singletons. Specimen: PBMCs, collected after low-dose radiotherapy plus immunotherapy. The source is a male donor with prostate cancer. CDR3s include the opening cysteine and the closing phenylalanine or tryptophan. D genes are given only for firm matches. Size values are once, few and many counts, or a class for expanded clones, and some rows have none.

d_call: -; clone_size: many; v_call: TRBV15; j_call: TRBJ2-3; cdr3_aa: CATSRVPSTDTQYF; cdr3_nt: TGTGCCACCAGCAGAGTACCCAGCACAGATACGCAGTATTTT
d_call: -; clone_size: many; v_call: TRBV20-1; j_call: TRBJ2-3; cdr3_aa: CSASDLERPTDTQYF; cdr3_nt: TGCAGTGCTAGCGATCTGGAGCGGCCCACAGATACGCAGTATTTT
d_call: -; clone_size: many; v_call: TRBV4-2; j_call: TRBJ2-5; cdr3_aa: CASSQDQEGETQYF; cdr3_nt: TGTGCCAGCAGCCAAGACCAGGAGGGAGAGACCCAGTACTTC
d_call: TRBD1; clone_size: many; v_call: TRBV6-6; j_call: TRBJ1-5; cdr3_aa: CASSGEGARAIRQPQHF; cdr3_nt: TGTGCCAGCAGTGGGGAGGGGGCGCGAGCGATTAGGCAGCCCCAGCATTTT
d_call: TRBD1; clone_size: many; v_call: TRBV5-1; j_call: TRBJ1-5; cdr3_aa: CASSLEGTGGSQPQHF; cdr3_nt: TGCGCCAGCAGCTTGGAAGGGACAGGGGGCAGTCAGCCCCAGCATTTT
d_call: -; clone_size: many; v_call: TRBV12-3/TRBV12-4; j_call: TRBJ1-1; cdr3_aa: CASSRIYEAFF; cdr3_nt: TGTGCCAGCAGTCGCATTTATGAAGCTTTCTTT
d_call: TRBD1; clone_size: many; v_call: TRBV20-1; j_call: TRBJ2-5; cdr3_aa: CSAGPGQGRRPQETQYF; cdr3_nt: TGCAGTGCCGGACCGGGACAGGGCCGTAGACCCCAAGAGACCCAGTACTTC
d_call: TRBD2; clone_size: -; v_call: TRBV11-3; j_call: TRBJ2-5; cdr3_aa: CASSPGLAGQETQYF; cdr3_nt: TGTGCCAGCAGCCCTGGACTAGCGGGGCAAGAGACCCAGTACTTC
d_call: TRBD1; clone_size: many; v_call: TRBV5-1; j_call: TRBJ2-2; cdr3_aa: CASRVPTGQGANTGELFF; cdr3_nt: TGCGCCAGCAGAGTACCTACGGGACAGGGGGCGAACACCGGGGAGCTGTTTTTT
d_call: TRBD2; clone_size: many; v_call: TRBV11-2; j_call: TRBJ2-3; cdr3_aa: CASRALTGLADTDTQYF; cdr3_nt: TGTGCCAGCAGGGCGCTCACGGGACTAGCTGACACAGATACGCAGTATTTT
d_call: -; clone_size: many; v_call: TRBV11-2; j_call: TRBJ2-2; cdr3_aa: CASTPGWGNTGELFF; cdr3_nt: TGTGCCAGCACCCCGGGGTGGGGGAACACCGGGGAGCTGTTTTTT
d_call: -; clone_size: -; v_call: TRBV4-3; j_call: TRBJ2-7; cdr3_aa: CASSQTGASEQEQYF; cdr3_nt: TGCGCCAGCAGCCAGACCGGGGCTTCGGAGCAGGAGCAGTACTTC
d_call: TRBD2; clone_size: many; v_call: TRBV5-1; j_call: TRBJ2-3; cdr3_aa: CASSLARLARNTDTQYF; cdr3_nt: TGCGCCAGCAGCTTAGCAAGACTAGCGAGGAACACAGATACGCAGTATTTT
d_call: TRBD2; clone_size: many; v_call: TRBV7-6; j_call: TRBJ2-5; cdr3_aa: CASIRTSGIQETQYF; cdr3_nt: TGTGCCAGCATCCGGACTAGCGGCATTCAAGAGACCCAGTACTTC
d_call: -; clone_size: many; v_call: TRBV2; j_call: TRBJ2-1; cdr3_aa: CASQIIGPAYNEQFF; cdr3_nt: TGTGCCAGCCAAATAATCGGACCAGCCTACAATGAGCAGTTCTTC
d_call: TRBD1; clone_size: -; v_call: TRBV9; j_call: TRBJ2-7; cdr3_aa: CASSDGTGVYEQYF; cdr3_nt: TGTGCCAGCAGCGACGGGACAGGGGTATACGAGCAGTACTTC
d_call: -; clone_size: many; v_call: TRBV25-1; j_call: TRBJ1-4; cdr3_aa: CASSDPRTLDEKLFF; cdr3_nt: TGTGCCAGCAGTGACCCAAGGACATTAGATGAAAAACTGTTTTTT
d_call: -; clone_size: many; v_call: TRBV11-1; j_call: TRBJ2-1; cdr3_aa: CASSLVKELLSYNEQFF; cdr3_nt: TGTGCCAGCAGCTTAGTCAAGGAACTCCTCTCCTACAATGAGCAGTTCTTC
d_call: -; clone_size: many; v_call: TRBV12-3/TRBV12-4; j_call: TRBJ1-6; cdr3_aa: CAISSSYNSPLHF; cdr3_nt: TGTGCCATAAGCTCCTCCTATAATTCACCCCTCCACTTT
d_call: -; clone_size: -; v_call: TRBV27; j_call: TRBJ2-2; cdr3_aa: CASSLGPVGELFF; cdr3_nt: TGTGCCAGCAGTTTAGGCCCAGTTGGGGAGCTGTTTTTT
d_call: -; clone_size: -; v_call: TRBV5-8; j_call: TRBJ1-4; cdr3_aa: CASSLAPGALRRTNEKLFFFFFFF; cdr3_nt: -
d_call: -; clone_size: few; v_call: TRBV7-2; j_call: TRBJ1-5; cdr3_aa: CASSLGTDSNQPQHF; cdr3_nt: TGTGCCAGCAGCTTAGGGACAGATAGCAATCAGCCCCAGCATTTT
d_call: -; clone_size: many; v_call: TRBV19; j_call: TRBJ1-6; cdr3_aa: CASSIDAGASSPLHF; cdr3_nt: TGTGCCAGTAGTATAGATGCAGGGGCATCGTCACCCCTCCACTTT
d_call: -; clone_size: many; v_call: TRBV7-6; j_call: TRBJ2-2; cdr3_aa: CASTLQGAITGELFF; cdr3_nt: TGTGCCAGCACCCTACAGGGCGCGATCACCGGGGAGCTGTTTTTT
d_call: TRBD1; clone_size: many; v_call: TRBV19; j_call: TRBJ2-7; cdr3_aa: CASSGTEYEQYF; cdr3_nt: TGTGCCAGTAGCGGGACAGAATACGAGCAGTACTTC
d_call: TRBD1; clone_size: many; v_call: TRBV20-1; j_call: TRBJ1-6; cdr3_aa: CSARPWDSSPLHF; cdr3_nt: TGCAGTGCTAGACCCTGGGACAGCTCACCCCTCCACTTT
d_call: TRBD2; clone_size: medium-sized; v_call: TRBV6-1; j_call: TRBJ2-1; cdr3_aa: CASIWTSGVPNEQFF; cdr3_nt: TGTGCCAGCATTTGGACTAGCGGGGTCCCCAATGAGCAGTTCTTC
d_call: -; clone_size: many; v_call: TRBV12-5; j_call: TRBJ2-6; cdr3_aa: CASGFASWGESGANVLTF; cdr3_nt: TGTGCTAGTGGTTTCGCCTCGTGGGGGGAAAGTGGGGCCAACGTCCTGACTTTC
d_call: -; clone_size: many; v_call: TRBV7-8; j_call: TRBJ1-5; cdr3_aa: CASSLVWGAGQPQHF; cdr3_nt: TGTGCCAGCAGCTTAGTGTGGGGAGCCGGTCAGCCCCAGCATTTT
d_call: TRBD2; clone_size: many; v_call: TRBV15; j_call: TRBJ2-5; cdr3_aa: CATSRAASGGAYETQYF; cdr3_nt: TGTGCCACCAGCAGAGCGGCTAGCGGGGGGGCCTACGAGACCCAGTACTTC
d_call: -; clone_size: many; v_call: TRBV3-1; j_call: TRBJ2-7; cdr3_aa: CASRLGDEQYF; cdr3_nt: TGTGCCAGCAGACTGGGTGACGAGCAGTACTTC
d_call: TRBD2; clone_size: -; v_call: TRBV6-5; j_call: TRBJ2-1; cdr3_aa: CASSTTSGSGNEQFF; cdr3_nt: TGTGCCAGCAGTACCACTAGCGGGAGTGGGAATGAGCAGTTCTTC
d_call: TRBD2; clone_size: many; v_call: TRBV5-1; j_call: TRBJ2-1; cdr3_aa: CASSLGGLVSSYNEQFF; cdr3_nt: TGCGCCAGCAGCTTGGGAGGACTAGTAAGCTCCTACAATGAGCAGTTCTTC
d_call: TRBD2; clone_size: -; v_call: TRBV9; j_call: TRBJ2-1; cdr3_aa: CASSVRELAEAGYNEQFF; cdr3_nt: TGTGCCAGCAGCGTCCGTGAACTAGCGGAGGCAGGTTACAATGAGCAGTTCTTC
d_call: -; clone_size: -; v_call: TRBV14; j_call: TRBJ2-1; cdr3_aa: CASSQEGGSSYNEQFF; cdr3_nt: TGTGCCAGCAGCCAAGAAGGAGGAAGCTCCTACAATGAGCAGTTCTTC
d_call: -; clone_size: -; v_call: TRBV5-4; j_call: TRBJ2-2; cdr3_aa: CASSSGGSTGLLAGELFF; cdr3_nt: TGTGCCAGCAGCTCTGGAGGGTCCACAGGGCTGTTGGCCGGGGAGCTGTTTTTT
d_call: -; clone_size: -; v_call: TRBV9; j_call: TRBJ1-2; cdr3_aa: CASSVGSTDGYTF; cdr3_nt: TGTGCCAGCAGCGTAGGCAGTACCGATGGCTACACCTTC
d_call: -; clone_size: many; v_call: TRBV20-1; j_call: TRBJ1-5; cdr3_aa: CSARVGGQPQHF; cdr3_nt: TGCAGTGCTAGGGTTGGGGGCCAGCCCCAGCATTTT
d_call: -; clone_size: many; v_call: TRBV7-3; j_call: TRBJ1-2; cdr3_aa: CASSLGAVGGNSYGYTF; cdr3_nt: TGTGCCAGCAGCCTAGGGGCCGTGGGGGGAAATAGCTATGGCTACACCTTC
d_call: -; clone_size: many; v_call: TRBV24-1; j_call: TRBJ2-3; cdr3_aa: CATSDPRGTQYF; cdr3_nt: TGTGCCACCAGTGATCCCCGGGGTACGCAGTATTTT
d_call: -; clone_size: many; v_call: TRBV5-1; j_call: TRBJ1-6; cdr3_aa: CASSLAGRSPLHF; cdr3_nt: TGCGCCAGCAGCTTGGCGGGGAGATCACCCCTCCACTTT
d_call: -; clone_size: few; v_call: TRBV4-2; j_call: TRBJ1-3; cdr3_aa: CASSQDLGASGNTIYF; cdr3_nt: TGTGCCAGCAGCCAAGATCTGGGGGCCTCTGGAAACACCATATATTTT
d_call: -; clone_size: many; v_call: TRBV19; j_call: TRBJ2-6; cdr3_aa: CASSIGGGGANLNVLTF; cdr3_nt: TGTGCCAGTAGTATAGGGGGGGGGGGCGCAAATTTGAACGTCCTGACTTTC
d_call: -; clone_size: many; v_call: TRBV7-2; j_call: TRBJ2-5; cdr3_aa: CASSFLMGGRETQYF; cdr3_nt: TGTGCCAGCAGCTTTCTCATGGGGGGGCGGGAGACCCAGTACTTC
d_call: -; clone_size: many; v_call: TRBV12-3/TRBV12-4; j_call: TRBJ2-2; cdr3_aa: CASRRTVTGELFF; cdr3_nt: TGTGCCAGCAGACGGACCGTAACCGGGGAGCTGTTTTTT
d_call: TRBD2; clone_size: many; v_call: TRBV12-3/TRBV12-4; j_call: TRBJ2-1; cdr3_aa: CASSLRGGASNEQFF; cdr3_nt: TGTGCCAGCAGTTTACGCGGGGGGGCTTCAAATGAGCAGTTCTTC
d_call: -; clone_size: -; v_call: TRBV3-1; j_call: TRBJ2-1; cdr3_aa: CASNRGEQFF; cdr3_nt: TGTGCCAGCAATCGGGGTGAGCAGTTCTTC
d_call: -; clone_size: -; v_call: TRBV5-1; j_call: TRBJ2-2; cdr3_aa: CASSLGSTNTGELFF; cdr3_nt: TGCGCCAGCAGCTTGGGGAGCACGAACACCGGGGAGCTGTTTTTT
d_call: TRBD1; clone_size: -; v_call: TRBV5-1; j_call: TRBJ1-1; cdr3_aa: CASSASPGQGEAFF; cdr3_nt: TGCGCCAGCAGCGCGAGTCCGGGACAGGGTGAAGCTTTCTTT
d_call: -; clone_size: -; v_call: TRBV28; j_call: TRBJ2-7; cdr3_aa: CASSLQGHEQYF; cdr3_nt: TGTGCCAGCAGTCTACAGGGACACGAGCAGTACTTC
d_call: -; clone_size: many; v_call: TRBV12-3/TRBV12-4; j_call: TRBJ1-2; cdr3_aa: CASSLGGGNYGYTF; cdr3_nt: TGTGCCAGCAGTTTAGGTGGAGGTAACTATGGCTACACCTTC
d_call: TRBD2; clone_size: -; v_call: TRBV3-1; j_call: TRBJ2-3; cdr3_aa: CASSPLSGGRSDTQYF; cdr3_nt: TGTGCCAGCAGCCCACTGAGCGGGGGGAGGTCAGATACGCAGTATTTT